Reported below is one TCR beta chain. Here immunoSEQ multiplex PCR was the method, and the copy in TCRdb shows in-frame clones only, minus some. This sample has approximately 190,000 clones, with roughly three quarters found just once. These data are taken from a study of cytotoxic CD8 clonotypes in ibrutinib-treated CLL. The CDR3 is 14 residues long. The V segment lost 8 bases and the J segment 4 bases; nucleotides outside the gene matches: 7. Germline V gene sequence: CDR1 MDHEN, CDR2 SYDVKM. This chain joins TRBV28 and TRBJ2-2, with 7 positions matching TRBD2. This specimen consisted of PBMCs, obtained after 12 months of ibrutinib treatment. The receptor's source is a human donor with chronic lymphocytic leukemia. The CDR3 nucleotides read TGTGCCAGCTTTGGGAGGGTGGGCACCGGGGAGCTGTTTTTT. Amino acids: CASFGRVGTGELFF.